The entry below describes one TCR beta chain. CDR3 length equals 17 residues. V was pared by 4 bases and J by 3 bases, with 20 bases between. Germline lookup yields CDR1 SGHDN and CDR2 FVKESK. TCRdb called the 5' RACE reads again in MiXCR, with one record for every CDR3 protein. The table lists approximately 340,000 distinct CDR3 sequences, 10% to 15% of them singletons, with over 20% in the top ten. The sample is drawn from a study of T-cell memory formation after mild COVID-19. Study overall: Across donors, TCR clusters were largely donor specific.

The TCR comes from a man aged 18 to 35 who had mild COVID-19 (a few samples of this study predate the infection). Cell type and time point are not known. Sequencing was carried out using PBMCs or a T cell subset sorted from them (not recorded which). The chain uses TRBV14 and TRBJ2-3; possible D gene TRBD2, 5 bases. In nucleotides, the CDR3 is TGTGCCAGCAGCCCGAATCAGGCGGGCTGGAGAACAGATACGCAGTATTTT. Amino acid sequence: CASSPNQAGWRTDTQYF. Full variable domain (rest looked up from reference TRBV14 and TRBJ2-3): EAGVTQFPSHSVIEKGQTVTLRCDPISGHDNLYWYRRVMGKEIKFLLHFVKESKQDESGMPNNRFLAERTGGTYSTLKVQPAELEDSGVYFCASSPNQAGWRTDTQYFGPGTRLTVL.